These 5 T cell receptor beta chains originate from one sample sequenced in a study of siplizumab effects on memory and regulatory T cells. Libraries were prepared by immunoSEQ multiplex PCR; TCRdb keeps only in-frame clonotypes and omits some of them. This sample has fewer than 120,000 clones, with 80% to 95% found just once. The specimen sequenced was CD4+ T cells sorted from blood. Receptors originate from a human donor in good health.

The chain combines TRBV5-1 with TRBJ2-7; D is unclear. CDR1 and CDR2 (germline): SGHRS, YFSETQ. Deletions cut 0 bases from V and 3 bases from J, with 10 bases between. The CDR3 sequence is 14 residues long. CDR3 protein: CASSLEVTSYEQYF. Written as DNA, the CDR3 is TGCGCCAGCAGCTTGGAGGTGACAAGCTACGAGCAGTACTTC.

The chain couples TRBV7-3 to TRBJ2-3; 7 bases fit TRBD2. V shed 1 base, J shed 4 bases, and the junction held 5 bases outside the gene matches. CDR1 and CDR2 from the germline V gene are SGHTA and FQGTGA. The CDR3 contains 15 residues. In DNA form, the CDR3 reads TGTGCCAGCAGCTTAATTGGCGGGAGCCCAGATACGCAGTATTTT. Protein product: CASSLIGGSPDTQYF.

The V call is TRBV6-6, the J call TRBJ2-1; D remains unclear. The germline V gene encodes CDR1 MNHNY and CDR2 SVGAGI (reference sequence). The V and J ends lost 2 bases and 2 bases respectively, with 7 bases between them. CDR3 length: 14 residues. The CDR3 DNA reads as TGTGCCAGCAGTTACCCTTCGACCTACAATGAGCAGTTCTTC. Its protein is CASSYPSTYNEQFF.

The genes are TRBV27 and TRBJ1-1; 7 bases are a match to TRBD1. The junction had 8 bases not matched to a gene; V was cut back by 6 bases and J by 1 base. The CDR3 extends over 15 amino acids. Per germline, CDR1 MNHEY and CDR2 SMNVEV (reference sequence). The DNA for the CDR3 is TGTGCCAGCAGACCCACGACAGGGCCGAACACTGAAGCTTTCTTT. Encoded protein: CASRPTTGPNTEAFF.

The chain couples TRBV2 to TRBJ2-7; D remains ambiguous. V shed 6 bases and J shed 4 bases, with 16 bases lying between them. CDR3 length: 14 amino acids. The V gene's germline CDR1 is SNHLY and CDR2 FYNNEI. CDR3 nucleotide sequence: TGTGCCAGCAGAGCCAAATCGGGTCAATACGAGCAGTACTTC. It is translated as CASRAKSGQYEQYF.